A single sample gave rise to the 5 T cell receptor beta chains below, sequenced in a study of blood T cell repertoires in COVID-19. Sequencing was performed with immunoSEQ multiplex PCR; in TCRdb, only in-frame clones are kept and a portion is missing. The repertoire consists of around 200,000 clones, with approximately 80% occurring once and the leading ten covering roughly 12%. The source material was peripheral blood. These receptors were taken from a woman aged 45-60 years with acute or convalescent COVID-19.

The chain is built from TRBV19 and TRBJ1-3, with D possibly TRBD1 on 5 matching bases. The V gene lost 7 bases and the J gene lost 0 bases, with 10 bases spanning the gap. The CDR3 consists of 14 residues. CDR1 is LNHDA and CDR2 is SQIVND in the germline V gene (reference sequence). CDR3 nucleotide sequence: TGTGCCAGTACCGCGGGACCCTCTGGAAACACCATATATTTT. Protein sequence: CASTAGPSGNTIYF.

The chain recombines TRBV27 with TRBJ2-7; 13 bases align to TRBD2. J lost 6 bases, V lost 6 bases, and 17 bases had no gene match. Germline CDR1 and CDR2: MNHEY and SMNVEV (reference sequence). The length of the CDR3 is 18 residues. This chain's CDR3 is CASREGTSGEGGRGEQYF. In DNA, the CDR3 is TGTGCCAGCAGGGAGGGGACTAGCGGGGAGGGAGGACGTGGCGAGCAGTACTTC.

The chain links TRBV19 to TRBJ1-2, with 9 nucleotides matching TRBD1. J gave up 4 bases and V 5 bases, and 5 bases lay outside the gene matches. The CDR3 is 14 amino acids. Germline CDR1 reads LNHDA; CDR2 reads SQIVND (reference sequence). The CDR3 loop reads CASSPDRGIYGYTF. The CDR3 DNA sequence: TGTGCCAGTAGTCCGGACAGGGGAATCTATGGCTACACCTTC.

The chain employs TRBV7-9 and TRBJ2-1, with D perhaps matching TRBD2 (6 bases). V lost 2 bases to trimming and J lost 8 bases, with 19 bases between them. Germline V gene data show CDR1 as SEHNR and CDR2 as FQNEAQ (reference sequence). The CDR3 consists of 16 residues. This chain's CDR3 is CASSLRATSILDEQFF. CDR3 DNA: TGTGCCAGCAGCTTAAGGGCGACTAGTATTTTGGATGAGCAGTTCTTC.

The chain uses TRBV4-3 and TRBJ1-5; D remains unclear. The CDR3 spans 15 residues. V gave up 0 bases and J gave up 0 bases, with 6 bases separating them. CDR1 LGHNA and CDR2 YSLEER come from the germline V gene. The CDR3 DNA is TGCGCCAGCAGCCAAGACAGGTTTAGCAATCAGCCCCAGCATTTT. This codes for CASSQDRFSNQPQHF.